The next 32 T cell receptor beta chains were all read from a single sample in a study of T cells in Graves' hyperthyroidism and ophthalmopathy. TCR beta CDR3 sequences were amplified from RNA transcripts. A set of HTBI primers served as the primers for a first-round RT-PCR of the TCR CDR3. TCRdb re-derived calls from the multiplex PCR reads in MiXCR, one entry per CDR3 protein. Of hundreds of thousands of distinct CDR3 sequences listed, 35% to 55% are singletons. Sequencing was performed on peripheral blood or thyroid tissue (not recorded which). Receptor source: a woman aged 18-29 years with Graves' hyperthyroidism.

This clonotype was recorded a few times. The chain joins TRBV25-1 to TRBJ1-2, with a weak D call TRBD1 (5 bases). The CDR3 totals 16 residues. Germline V lookup: CDR1 MGHDK, CDR2 SYGVNS. V dropped 4 bases and J dropped 4 bases, with 19 bases sitting between them. Written as DNA, the CDR3 is TGTGCCAGCAGTGCGGACCGGGACGGAGGTGGCTATGGCTACACCTTC. This codes for CASSADRDGGGYGYTF.

This clonotype was counted ten times or more. The rearrangement joins TRBV14 to TRBJ1-6, with unresolved D. This CDR3 contains 14 residues. V lost 4 bases to trimming and J lost 4 bases, with 8 bases between them. Germline V gene sequence: CDR1 SGHDN, CDR2 FVKESK. The CDR3 loop is CASSPNGYNSPLHF. The CDR3 DNA reads as TGTGCCAGCAGCCCTAACGGGTATAATTCACCCCTCCACTTT.

The gene calls are TRBV29-1 and TRBJ2-3; the D gene is possibly TRBD1 (5 bases). The V end lost 4 bases, the J end lost 4 bases, and 15 bases lay between the germline ends. Germline V CDR1 and CDR2: SQVTM, ANQGSEA. The CDR3 extends over 14 amino acids. This CDR3 reads CSVGGWGWPDTQYF. The DNA for the CDR3 is TGCAGCGTTGGAGGATGGGGCTGGCCAGATACGCAGTATTTT.

Ten or more counts support this clonotype. The chain uses TRBV7-2 and TRBJ2-5; TRBD2 aligns across 7 bases. The CDR3 extends over 15 amino acids. V shed 2 bases and J 5 bases; nucleotides not matched to a gene: 8. Germline CDR1 SGHTA, CDR2 FQGNSA. The CDR3 DNA sequence: TGTGCCAGCAGCTTATCTTTTGCGGGAGAGGAGACCCAGTACTTC. This gives the protein CASSLSFAGEETQYF.

This clonotype was counted many times. The chain links TRBV7-2 to TRBJ1-6; D remains unclear. The germline CDR1 and CDR2 sequences are SGHTA and FQGNSA. Deletions cut 1 base from V and 3 bases from J, with 7 bases between. This CDR3 comprises 15 residues. CDR3 sequence reads: CASSLVGDYNSPLHF. In DNA, the CDR3 is TGTGCCAGCAGCTTAGTTGGCGACTATAATTCACCCCTCCACTTT.

This clonotype has just a few counts. J is TRBJ2-2 and V is TRBV7-8, with TRBD1 matching over 8 bases. CDR1 is SGHVS and CDR2 is FQNEAQ in the germline V gene. V shed 2 bases, J shed 5 bases, and the junction held 4 bases outside the gene matches. This CDR3 comprises 15 residues. The CDR3 DNA is TGTGCCAGCAGCTTAAGGGACAGGAGGACCGGGGAGCTGTTTTTT. This translates into CASSLRDRRTGELFF.

The table lists this clonotype with many counts. The rearrangement uses TRBV5-1 and TRBJ2-5; D is ambiguous. CDR1 SGHRS and CDR2 YFSETQ come from the germline V gene. Trimming cost V 1 base and J 0 bases, with 10 bases left between them. The length of the CDR3 is 15 residues. The CDR3 DNA reads as TGCGCCAGCAGCTTGAATGGCGGATACCAAGAGACCCAGTACTTC. Translated: CASSLNGGYQETQYF.

This clonotype has at least ten counts. The chain joins TRBV7-2 to TRBJ1-4; D is unclear. The germline V gene has CDR1 SGHTA and CDR2 FQGNSA. V dropped 3 bases and J dropped 1 base, with 6 bases sitting between them. The CDR3 length is 14 residues. CDR3: CASSFGRTNEKLFF. The CDR3 DNA reads as TGTGCCAGCAGCTTTGGCAGAACTAATGAAAAACTGTTTTTT.

The chain joins TRBV2 to TRBJ1-6; tentatively, D is TRBD1 (6 bases). V lost 5 bases to trimming and J lost 10 bases, with 15 bases between them. The CDR3 length is 14 residues. Germline V gives CDR1 SNHLY, CDR2 FYNNEI. DNA for the CDR3: TGTGCCAGCAGTCGAGGGGGGGTGGAATCACCCCTCCACTTT. It is translated as CASSRGGVESPLHF. Looking up the rest from reference TRBV2 and TRBJ1-6 gives the full variable domain: EPEVTQTPSHQVTQMGQEVILRCVPISNHLYFYWYRQILGQKVEFLVSFYNNEISEKSEIFDDQFSVERPDGSNFTLKIRSTKLEDSAMYFCASSRGGVESPLHFGNGTRLTVT.

This clonotype was seen ten or more times. The chain is built from TRBV5-1 and TRBJ1-1, with a weak D call TRBD1 (5 bases). Germline V lookup: CDR1 SGHRS, CDR2 YFSETQ. Trimming left V 6 bases short and J 5 bases short, with 11 bases between. The CDR3 loop spans 12 amino acids. This CDR3 is CASKKGQTEAFF. The CDR3 DNA is TGCGCCAGCAAGAAGGGGCAGACTGAAGCTTTCTTT.

Note on this clonotype: Being one base from a much bigger clone, this may be a read error. V and J are TRBV29-1 and TRBJ1-1; D is unresolved. Germline CDR1 is SQVTM and CDR2 is ANQGSEA. V dropped 1 base and J dropped 8 bases, with 11 bases sitting between them. This CDR3 is built from 12 residues. As DNA, the CDR3 is TGCAGCGTTGAAGGGAACAGTCGGGAAGCTTTCTTT. This encodes CSVEGNSREAFF.

At least ten counts were recorded for this clonotype. The V call is TRBV7-9, the J call TRBJ2-5, with D possibly matching TRBD2 (5 bases). The CDR3 is made up of 15 amino acids. Germline V gives CDR1 SEHNR, CDR2 FQNEAQ (reference sequence). V was shortened by 2 bases and J by 2 bases, with 12 bases between the two germline ends. CDR3 nucleotide sequence: TGTGCCAGCAGCTTAAGGTTGAGGGAGCAAGAGACCCAGTACTTC. Its protein product is CASSLRLREQETQYF.

The sample holds one count of this clonotype. The rearrangement joins TRBV7-9 to TRBJ1-1; D remains ambiguous. The germline CDR1 and CDR2 sequences are SEHNR and FQNEAQ (reference sequence). The CDR3 runs to 13 residues. Trimming shortened V by 10 bases and J by 2 bases, and 14 bases separated the two germline ends. CDR3 sequence (DNA): TGTGCCACCCCCATAGACGGCAACACTGAAGCTTTCTTT. Translated: CATPIDGNTEAFF.

The gene calls are TRBV7-8 and TRBJ1-5; 7 nucleotides agree with TRBD1. The germline gives CDR1 SGHVS, CDR2 FQNEAQ. V was clipped by 5 bases and J by 8 bases; unmatched bases: 6. The CDR3 loop spans 13 amino acids. The CDR3 DNA is TGTGCCAGCAGCCTACAGGGGCGGGAGCCCCAGCATTTT. It encodes CASSLQGREPQHF.

The chain has TRBV10-3 and TRBJ1-5; D may be TRBD1 (5 bases). CDR3 length: 15 residues. V was cut by 2 bases and J by 0 bases, with 8 bases left in between. The germline V gene encodes CDR1 ENHRY and CDR2 SYGVKD. DNA of the CDR3: TGTGCCATCAGTGAGGGTGACAGTAGCAATCAGCCCCAGCATTTT. Translating gives CAISEGDSSNQPQHF.

This clonotype has more than one count but fewer than ten. The rearrangement uses TRBV19 and TRBJ1-5; tentative D call: TRBD1 (5 bases). Trimming stripped 10 bases from V and 0 bases from J, with 16 bases between. This CDR3 has 15 amino acids. CDR1 LNHDA and CDR2 SQIVND come from the germline V gene (reference sequence). The CDR3 spells CATSAGTHSNQPQHF. CDR3 bases: TGTGCCACCAGCGCCGGGACGCATAGCAATCAGCCCCAGCATTTT. The full variable domain, completed using reference TRBV19 and TRBJ1-5, is DGGITQSPKYLFRKEGQNVTLSCEQNLNHDAMYWYRQDPGQGLRLIYYSQIVNDFQKGDIAEGYSVSREKKESFPLTVTSAQKNPTAFYLCATSAGTHSNQPQHFGDGTRLSIL.

The chain links TRBV7-9 to TRBJ1-1; possibly TRBD1 for D (5 bases). The CDR3 contains 13 residues. Germline assignment: CDR1 SEHNR and CDR2 FQNEAQ (reference sequence). The V and J ends lost 5 bases and 11 bases respectively, with 18 bases between them. The CDR3 sequence: CASSADKGDGAFF. The CDR3, as DNA: TGTGCCAGCAGCGCGGACAAGGGAGACGGTGCTTTCTTT.

The gene calls are TRBV20-1 and TRBJ1-2; tentatively, D is TRBD1 (6 bases). V was cut by 3 bases and J by 7 bases, with 15 bases left in between. The CDR3 runs to 13 residues. Germline CDR1 reads DFQATT; CDR2 reads SNEGSKA (reference sequence). The CDR3 here is CSASYGGGGGYTF. The CDR3 coding sequence is TGCAGTGCTAGTTATGGTGGAGGGGGTGGCTACACCTTC.

The table lists this clonotype with many counts. The chain carries TRBV7-6 and TRBJ1-2; D is perhaps TRBD1 (5 bases). V was clipped by 5 bases and J by 4 bases, with 14 bases between them. Germline loops: CDR1 SGHVS, CDR2 FNYEAQ. The CDR3 is 14 amino acids. The CDR3 here is CASSPRGASYGYTF. The DNA of the CDR3 is TGTGCCAGCAGCCCCCGCGGGGCCAGCTATGGCTACACCTTC. Using reference TRBV7-6 and TRBJ1-2 for the parts outside the CDR3, the full variable domain is GAGVSQSPRYKVTKRGQDVALRCDPISGHVSLYWYRQALGQGPEFLTYFNYEAQQDKSGLPNDRFSAERPEGSISTLTIQRTEQRDSAMYRCASSPRGASYGYTFGSGTRLTVV.

The chain recombines TRBV7-2 with TRBJ2-3, with 9 bases that match TRBD2. CDR3 length: 18 amino acids. Germline V gene lookup returns CDR1 SGHTA and CDR2 FQGNSA. After removal of 5 bases from V and 5 bases from J, the junction contained 17 bases not matched to a gene. Here the CDR3 DNA reads TGTGCCAGCAGCCTACCCCCACATAGCGGGAGTTTCTTAGATACGCAGTATTTT. Protein: CASSLPPHSGSFLDTQYF.

The chain links TRBV11-1 to TRBJ2-7, with D tentatively TRBD2 (6 bases). The CDR3 extends over 13 amino acids. Germline V gene data show CDR1 as SGHAT and CDR2 as FQDESV (reference sequence). V was trimmed by 6 bases and J by 6 bases, leaving 15 bases between them. The CDR3 spells CASSSVEGLEQYF. The CDR3 DNA sequence: TGTGCCAGCAGTTCAGTGGAGGGACTCGAGCAGTACTTC.

This clonotype has more than one count but fewer than ten. The chain employs TRBV20-1 and TRBJ2-7; D possibly corresponds to TRBD2 (6 bases). Trimming pared 1 base from V and 3 bases from J, leaving 10 bases between. Per the germline V gene, CDR1 is DFQATT and CDR2 is SNEGSKA (reference sequence). This CDR3 region has 13 residues. The CDR3 loop is CSARGGTFYEQYF. For the CDR3, the DNA is TGCAGTGCTAGAGGAGGGACTTTCTACGAGCAGTACTTC.

The chain joins TRBV10-3 to TRBJ1-1, with TRBD1 as a possible D gene (5 bases). CDR3 length: 14 residues. V lost 3 bases, J lost 5 bases, and 13 bases lay in between. Germline V lookup: CDR1 ENHRY, CDR2 SYGVKD. The CDR3 here is CAISEGPGRTEAFF. CDR3 coding DNA: TGTGCCATCAGTGAAGGGCCAGGGAGGACTGAAGCTTTCTTT.

This clonotype was counted a few times. The rearrangement joins TRBV5-1 to TRBJ2-2; perhaps TRBD2 as D (6 bases). From germline, CDR1 is SGHRS and CDR2 YFSETQ. The length of the CDR3 is 14 residues. The V end was cut by 3 bases, the J end by 6 bases, with 12 bases between. The CDR3 reads CASSSGESAGELFF. CDR3 bases: TGCGCCAGCAGCTCGGGAGAATCGGCCGGGGAGCTGTTTTTT.

This rearrangement joins TRBV2 to TRBJ2-2; no clear D. Between the trimmed V and J ends, which lost 11 bases and 7 bases, there was a span of 14 bases. CDR1 is SNHLY and CDR2 is FYNNEI in the germline V gene. This CDR3 comprises 12 residues. CDR3 region: CAWTAPGGELFF. CDR3 bases: TGTGCCTGGACCGCTCCCGGCGGGGAGCTGTTTTTT.

The CDR3 spells CSGFGTGDQPQHF. The CDR3 DNA is TGCAGCGGGTTCGGGACAGGGGACCAGCCCCAGCATTTT. V gene TRBV29-1 combines with J gene TRBJ1-5; 10 bases align to TRBD1. The CDR3 length is 13 residues. The junction had 7 bases not matched to a gene; V was cut back by 7 bases and J by 7 bases. Germline loops: CDR1 SQVTM, CDR2 ANQGSEA. The complete variable domain, with remaining parts taken from reference TRBV29-1 and TRBJ1-5, reads SAVISQKPSRDICQRGTSLTIQCQVDSQVTMMFWYRQQPGQSLTLIATANQGSEATYESGFVIDKFPISRPNLTFSTLTVSNMSPEDSSIYLCSGFGTGDQPQHFGDGTRLSIL.

There are a few counts of this clonotype. V is TRBV19 and J is TRBJ1-3; 7 nucleotides align to TRBD1. CDR1 is LNHDA, CDR2 SQIVND, per germline (reference sequence). Trimming at V came to 0 bases and at J to 8 bases, leaving 10 bases not matched to a gene. The CDR3 loop spans 16 amino acids. The CDR3 protein is CASSIDWDSGRYTIYF. CDR3 DNA sequence: TGTGCCAGTAGTATAGATTGGGACAGCGGCCGGTACACCATATATTTT.

A remark on this clonotype: This may be a read error, as it is one base from a much larger clone. V usage is TRBV19 and J usage is TRBJ2-5, with 7 bases fitting TRBD1. The CDR3 consists of 14 residues. The germline gives CDR1 LNHDA, CDR2 SQIVND (reference sequence). J lost 3 bases, V lost 9 bases, and 10 bases had no gene match. The CDR3 region is CASGNRDSEETQYF. The CDR3 coding sequence is TGTGCCAGCGGCAACCGGGACAGCGAAGAGACCCAGTACTTC.

This clonotype has a handful of counts. The rearrangement joins TRBV20-1 to TRBJ1-1; 8 bases map to TRBD1. The CDR3 runs 14 residues. Unmatched junction bases numbered 7, after V lost 3 bases and J lost 4 bases. CDR1 DFQATT and CDR2 SNEGSKA come from the germline V gene (reference sequence). CDR3 sequence (DNA): TGCAGTGCTAGCAGACAGGGGATAGGCACTGAAGCTTTCTTT. Translating gives CSASRQGIGTEAFF.

This clonotype was observed a few times. The chain is built from TRBV7-3 and TRBJ2-3; possibly TRBD1 or TRBD2 for D (5 bases each). The V gene's germline CDR1 is SGHTA and CDR2 FQGTGA. The CDR3 is 14 residues long. V shed 5 bases and J shed 0 bases, with 9 bases lying between them. This CDR3 reads CASSPGTSTDTQYF. CDR3 in DNA: TGTGCCAGCAGCCCAGGGACCAGCACAGATACGCAGTATTTT.

The chain employs TRBV15 and TRBJ2-6; D gene uncertain. The CDR3 length is 15 residues. Trimming pared 3 bases from V and 0 bases from J, leaving 6 bases between. Germline lookup yields CDR1 LNHNV and CDR2 YYDKDF (reference sequence). CDR3 amino acids: CATSSWLSGANVLTF. The DNA of the CDR3 is TGTGCCACCAGCAGCTGGCTCTCTGGGGCCAACGTCCTGACTTTC.

In its sample, this clonotype was seen many times. The chain combines TRBV7-2 with TRBJ1-4; no firm D call. The CDR3 has 14 amino acids. Germline-derived CDR1 and CDR2 are SGHTA and FQGNSA. V lost 6 bases and J lost 8, with 16 bases in between. CDR3 nucleotides: TGTGCCAGCAGTTTCGAGGGCTTGGGGGAAAAACTGTTTTTT. It yields the protein CASSFEGLGEKLFF.